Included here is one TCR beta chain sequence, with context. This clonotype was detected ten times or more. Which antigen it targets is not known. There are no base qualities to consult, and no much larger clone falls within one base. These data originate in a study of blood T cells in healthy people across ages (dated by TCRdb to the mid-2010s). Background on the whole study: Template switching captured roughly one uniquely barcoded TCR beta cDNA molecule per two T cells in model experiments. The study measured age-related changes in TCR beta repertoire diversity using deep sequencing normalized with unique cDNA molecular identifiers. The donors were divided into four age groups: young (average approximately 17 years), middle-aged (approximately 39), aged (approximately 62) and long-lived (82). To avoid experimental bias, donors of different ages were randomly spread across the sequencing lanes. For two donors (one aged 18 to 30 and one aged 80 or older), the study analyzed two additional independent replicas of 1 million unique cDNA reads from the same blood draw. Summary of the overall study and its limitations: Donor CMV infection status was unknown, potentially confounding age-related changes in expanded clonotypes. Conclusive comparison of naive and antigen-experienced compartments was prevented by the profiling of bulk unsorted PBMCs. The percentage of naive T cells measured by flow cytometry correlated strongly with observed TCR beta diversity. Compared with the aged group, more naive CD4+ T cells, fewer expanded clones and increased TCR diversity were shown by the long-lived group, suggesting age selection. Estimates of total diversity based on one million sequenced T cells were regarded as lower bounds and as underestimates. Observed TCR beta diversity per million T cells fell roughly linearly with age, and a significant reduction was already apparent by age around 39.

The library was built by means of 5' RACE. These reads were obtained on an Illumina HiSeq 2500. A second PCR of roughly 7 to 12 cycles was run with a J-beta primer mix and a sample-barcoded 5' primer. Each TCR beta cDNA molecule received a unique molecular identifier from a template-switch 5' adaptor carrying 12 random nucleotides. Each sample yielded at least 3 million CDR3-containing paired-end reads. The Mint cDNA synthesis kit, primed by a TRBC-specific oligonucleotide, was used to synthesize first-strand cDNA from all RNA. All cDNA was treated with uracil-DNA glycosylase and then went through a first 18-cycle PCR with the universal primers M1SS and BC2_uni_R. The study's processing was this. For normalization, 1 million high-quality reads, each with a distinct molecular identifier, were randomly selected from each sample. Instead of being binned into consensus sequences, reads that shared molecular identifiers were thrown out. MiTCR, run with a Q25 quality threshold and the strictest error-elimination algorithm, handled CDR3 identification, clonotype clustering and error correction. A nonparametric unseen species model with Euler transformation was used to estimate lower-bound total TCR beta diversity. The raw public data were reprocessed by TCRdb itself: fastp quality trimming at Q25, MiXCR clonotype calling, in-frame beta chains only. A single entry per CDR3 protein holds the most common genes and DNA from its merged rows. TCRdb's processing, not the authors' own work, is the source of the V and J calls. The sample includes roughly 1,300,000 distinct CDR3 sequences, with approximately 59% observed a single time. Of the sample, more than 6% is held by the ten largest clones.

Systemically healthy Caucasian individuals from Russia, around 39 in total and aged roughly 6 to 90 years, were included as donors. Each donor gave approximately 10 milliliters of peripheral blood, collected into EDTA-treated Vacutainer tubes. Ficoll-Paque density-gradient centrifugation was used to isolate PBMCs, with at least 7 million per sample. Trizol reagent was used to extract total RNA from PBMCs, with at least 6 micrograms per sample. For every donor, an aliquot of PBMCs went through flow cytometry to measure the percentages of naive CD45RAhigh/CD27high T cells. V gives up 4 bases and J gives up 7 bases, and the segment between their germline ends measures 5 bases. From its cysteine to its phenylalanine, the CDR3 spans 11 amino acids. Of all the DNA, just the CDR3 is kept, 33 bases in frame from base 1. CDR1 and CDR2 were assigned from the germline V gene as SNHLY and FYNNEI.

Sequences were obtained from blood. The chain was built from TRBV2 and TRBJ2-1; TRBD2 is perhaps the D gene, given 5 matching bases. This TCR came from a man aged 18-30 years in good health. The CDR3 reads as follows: CASSGENEQFF. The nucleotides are TGTGCCAGCAGTGGGGAGAATGAGCAGTTCTTC.